Listed below are T cell receptor beta chains from one sample, sequenced in a study of shared clonotypes between healthy human individuals. Clones were sequenced by immunoSEQ multiplex PCR, and TCRdb holds only the in-frame ones, with some missing. The table lists hundreds of thousands of clones, around 96% of them singletons, with less than 0.12% in the top ten. Sequenced: naive CD8+ T cells sorted from blood. These receptors all stem from a woman in her twenties or thirties in good health. Both conserved end residues are part of each CDR3. The order of the fields is J gene, clone size, V gene, D gene, CDR3 DNA, CDR3 protein. The D gene is left open where the match is weak. The size of a clone is reported for some rows only, either as once, few or many, or as a class for expanded clones.

TRBJ2-7 . TRBV5-6 . TGTGCCAGCAGCTTGGCGACTAGCTACGAGCAGTACTTC CASSLATSYEQYF
TRBJ1-5 . TRBV28 TRBD1 TGTGCCAGCAGCCTCGGACAGGGTCAGCCCCAGCATTTT CASSLGQGQPQHF
TRBJ2-5 . TRBV28 . TGTGCCAGCAGTTTAATCCGTGCCACAACCCGAGAGACCCAGTACTTC CASSLIRATTRETQYF
TRBJ2-7 . TRBV6-6 . TGTGCCAGCAGTTACTCGGACATTTCCTACGAGCAGTACTTC CASSYSDISYEQYF
TRBJ2-3 . TRBV7-6 . TGTGCCAGCAGCTTAACGGGAGATACAGATACGCAGTATTTT CASSLTGDTDTQYF
TRBJ1-5 . TRBV11-2 . TGTGCCAGCAGCTTAGTGGGTAATCAGCCCCAGCATTTT CASSLVGNQPQHF
TRBJ2-7 . TRBV28 . TGTGCCAGCAGTTGGGCTACAGGGCCTACCTACGAGCAGTACTTC CASSWATGPTYEQYF
TRBJ2-3 . TRBV27 . TGTGCCAGCAGCCCCGGAGGTGGCACAGATACGCAGTATTTT CASSPGGGTDTQYF
TRBJ2-5 . TRBV2 . TGTGCCAGCAGTGAAGGGGCAGAGGGAAAGCAAGAGACCCAGTACTTC CASSEGAEGKQETQYF
TRBJ2-7 . TRBV11-2 TRBD1 TGTGCCAGCAGCTTTACAGGGGTTAACTACGAGCAGTACTTC CASSFTGVNYEQYF
TRBJ2-7 . TRBV28 TRBD1 TGTGCCAGCAGGGGGACAGGGAGCTCCTACGAGCAGTACTTC CASRGTGSSYEQYF
TRBJ1-4 . TRBV7-6 TRBD1 TGTGCCAGCAGCTTAATGGGACAGGGCGCAGGTGAAAAACTGTTTTTT CASSLMGQGAGEKLFF
TRBJ2-3 . TRBV4-1 TRBD2 TGCGCCAGCAGCCCCAAACTAGCGGATTTCGGCACAGATACGCAGTATTTT CASSPKLADFGTDTQYF
TRBJ2-2 . TRBV28 . TGTGCCAGCAGGCGTGAGACAGGATTCGTGGAGCTGTTTTTT CASRRETGFVELFF
TRBJ1-5 . TRBV19 . TGTGCCAGTAGTCCCCGAGAGGGGGGGGTTCAGCCCCAGCATTTT CASSPREGGVQPQHF
TRBJ2-5 . TRBV29-1 . TGCAGCGTTGTGAGGTCAGGGGGGCAAGAGACCCAGTACTTC CSVVRSGGQETQYF
TRBJ2-5 . TRBV7-8 . TGTGCCAGCAGCTCCTTTTGGCGGGAAGAGACCCAGTACTTC CASSSFWREETQYF
TRBJ2-7 . TRBV19 . TGTGCCAGTAGTATCAAGGCAGGGTCCTACGAGCAGTACTTC CASSIKAGSYEQYF
TRBJ2-1 . TRBV4-1 . TGCGCCAGCAGCCAAGATAACTACAATGAGCAGTTCTTC CASSQDNYNEQFF
TRBJ2-7 . TRBV11-2 . TGTGCCAGCAGCCCTCTCCGGGGGCAGGGGCAGTACTTC CASSPLRGQGQYF
TRBJ2-1 . TRBV27 . TGTGCCAGCAGTGGGCGGGTCTACAATGAGCAGTTCTTC CASSGRVYNEQFF
TRBJ2-7 . TRBV29-1 . TGCAGCGTTGAGTTCCGGGACAAGTCCCCAATGCAGTACTTC CSVEFRDKSPMQYF
TRBJ2-5 . TRBV27 TRBD2 TGTGCCAGCAGTTTGGGGGGAGGGCAAGAGACCCAGTACTTC CASSLGGGQETQYF
TRBJ1-2 . TRBV28 . TGTGCCAGCAGTCCGAGGGGGGTGGTGGGCTACACCTTC CASSPRGVVGYTF
TRBJ2-7 . TRBV28 . TGTGCCAGCAGCCTTCTCTCGCGGGAACTCGACGAGCAGTACTTC CASSLLSRELDEQYF
TRBJ2-7 . TRBV4-2 . TGTGCCAGCAGCCAAGATCGATCTTCGTTGGTCCCATACGAGCAGTACTTC CASSQDRSSLVPYEQYF
TRBJ2-3 . TRBV7-6 . TGTGCCAGCAGCCCCCAAGGGGCGACCACAGATACGCAGTATTTT CASSPQGATTDTQYF
TRBJ2-5 . TRBV2 TRBD1 TGTGCCAGCAACCGCCCGACAGGGGGTGAAGAGACCCAGTACTTC CASNRPTGGEETQYF
TRBJ2-2 . TRBV28 . TGTGCCAGCAGTTCGGGACTTGGACGGGCCGGGGAGCTGTTTTTT CASSSGLGRAGELFF
TRBJ1-1 . TRBV9 . TGTGCCAGCAGCCTGGACGTAGTGAACACTGAAGCTTTCTTT CASSLDVVNTEAFF
TRBJ2-7 . TRBV11-2 . TGTGCCAGCAGCTTAGGGGGGGCGCCCTACGAGCAGTACTTC CASSLGGAPYEQYF
TRBJ2-7 few TRBV7-9 . TGTGCCAGCAGCTTCTCCACCCACGAGCAGTACTTC CASSFSTHEQYF
TRBJ1-1 . TRBV29-1 TRBD1 TGCAGCGATTTGACAGGGGCGAACACTGAAGCTTTCTTT CSDLTGANTEAFF
TRBJ2-7 . TRBV6-6 . TGTGCCAGCAGTATCCCCGACAGGCCCTCCTACGAGCAGTACTTC CASSIPDRPSYEQYF
TRBJ2-5 once TRBV28 . TGTGCCAGCAAATTCCTCGGGCAAGAGACCCAGTACTTC CASKFLGQETQYF
TRBJ2-1 . TRBV9 . TGTGCCAGCAGCTTGCGACTAGAAGCCTACAATGAGCAGTTCTTC CASSLRLEAYNEQFF
TRBJ2-2 . TRBV4-1 TRBD2 TGCGCCAGCAGCCAACTGAATAGCGGGACGAACACCGGGGAGCTGTTTTTT CASSQLNSGTNTGELFF
TRBJ1-2 once TRBV9 . TGTGCCAGCAGCCCAGATGGGGGATCGCATGGCTACACCTTC CASSPDGGSHGYTF
TRBJ1-2 once TRBV29-1 TRBD1 TGCAGCGGGGGACAGCCCTCCTATGGCTACACCTTC CSGGQPSYGYTF
TRBJ2-7 . TRBV27 TRBD1 TGTGCCAGCAGTCCAGGGACAGGGTTTGAGCAGTACTTC CASSPGTGFEQYF
TRBJ1-1 . TRBV6-5 . TGTGCCAGCAGCGCGAACCGGCTTCTGAACACTGAAGCTTTCTTT CASSANRLLNTEAFF
TRBJ2-7 . TRBV19 . TGTGCCAGTAGTATACTCAAGGGACCCTACGAGCAGTACTTC CASSILKGPYEQYF
TRBJ2-7 . TRBV4-1 TRBD1 TGCGCCAGCAGCCAAGGGACAGGGAAAGACTACGAGCAGTACTTC CASSQGTGKDYEQYF
TRBJ1-1 . TRBV11-2 TRBD1 TGTGCCAGCAGATCCGGGACAGGGGAAGTAAGCACTGAAGCTTTCTTT CASRSGTGEVSTEAFF
TRBJ2-3 . TRBV14 TRBD2 TGTGCCAGCAGCCTTACCCCCCTAGCGGGAGCAGATACGCAGTATTTT CASSLTPLAGADTQYF
TRBJ2-7 . TRBV29-1 . TGCAGCGTAGGCCCTAGAGGGATAAACGAGCAGTACTTC CSVGPRGINEQYF
TRBJ2-1 . TRBV5-1 TRBD2 TGCGCCAGCATGGTAGCGGGAGGGCCTGAGCAGTTCTTC CASMVAGGPEQFF
TRBJ1-2 once TRBV11-2 . TGTGCCAGCAGCCCGGGGCTGGGACCCGCCTATGGCTACACCTTC CASSPGLGPAYGYTF
TRBJ2-1 . TRBV7-2 . TGTGCCAGCAGCCCGTCGTATGCAGGGGGGTTTTATGAGCAGTTCTTC CASSPSYAGGFYEQFF
TRBJ2-3 . TRBV29-1 . TGCAGCGCATTCACAGATACGCAGTATTTT CSAFTDTQYF
TRBJ1-5 . TRBV6-6 . TGTGCCAGCAGTTTGGCGGAGTTTGGCGAGCCCCAGCATTTT CASSLAEFGEPQHF
TRBJ2-7 . TRBV6-1 . TGTGCCAGCAGTGAAGGCCCCCCCTACGAGCAGTACTTC CASSEGPPYEQYF
TRBJ2-3 . TRBV27 . TGTGCCAGCAGGACCAGGGTCTCAGAAGATACGCAGTATTTT CASRTRVSEDTQYF